This T cell receptor (beta chain) derives from a study of immune characterization of retroperitoneal liposarcoma. From the PCR reads, TCRdb called clonotypes with MiXCR, one entry per CDR3 protein. The sample has about 10,000 distinct CDR3 sequences, 25% to 30% seen once. The receptor's source is a male donor with retroperitoneal liposarcoma. Sequencing input: tumor tissue.

The CDR3 sequence is CASSILAGIQETQFF. For the CDR3, the DNA is TGTGCCAGCAGCATACTAGCGGGAATCCAAGAGACCCAGTTCTTC. The chain carries TRBV11-3 and TRBJ2-5, with 10 bases identical to TRBD2. The better agreement between TRBJ2-1 and the DNA end casts doubt on the J call. The CDR3 extends over 15 amino acids. Germline V gives CDR1 SGHNT, CDR2 YENEEA.